This T cell receptor (beta chain) was observed in a study of CD8 T cells in Susac syndrome. Study-wide points: Susac-specific public clones found in total CD8+ repertoires numbered about 17, and those in CD8+ TEMRA repertoires numbered five. Susac syndrome CD8+ repertoires were clonally expanded, most strongly in CD8+ TEMRA cells.

A remark on this clonotype: Its antigen is currently unknown.

Purification of the CD8+ and CD4+ T cells relied on negative isolation, and TEMRA cells underwent FACS enrichment. Germline loops: CDR1 SGHTA, CDR2 FQGNSA. The germline V and J ends were trimmed by 5 bases and 1 base, with 18 bases remaining between them. CDR3 length: 17 residues. With random hexamers, roughly 0.45 to 1 ug RNA was reverse transcribed. Coverage of TCR beta CDR3 amplification by immunoSEQ multiplex PCR extended to 54 Vbeta and 13 Jbeta. MiXCR, applied by TCRdb to the immunoSEQ multiplex PCR reads, yields one record per CDR3 protein. The table records 85,000 to 120,000 distinct CDR3 sequences, roughly 94% of them present only once.

This rearrangement joins TRBV7-2 to TRBJ2-1, with TRBD2 as a possible D gene (6 bases). The specimen sequenced was CD8+ T cells from PBMCs. This sequence was found in a human donor with Susac syndrome. Written as DNA, the CDR3 is TGTGCCAGCAGCCTCTCAATAGGACTACCTTCCTACAATGAGCAGTTCTTC. It specifies CASSLSIGLPSYNEQFF.